The T cell receptor (beta chain) under discussion was sequenced for a study of T-cell memory formation after mild COVID-19. Study as a whole: There were largely donor-specific TCR clusters. The study's findings and limits: Contracting CD8+ clones were enriched in EMRA, CD4+ mainly in CM and EM.

It was 5'RACE with constant-segment primers that produced the TCR alpha and TCR beta cDNA libraries, which carried sample barcodes and UMIs. TCRdb analysed the 5' RACE reads with MiXCR anew, one entry per CDR3 protein. Altogether over 10,000 distinct CDR3 sequences are present, more than 10% being singletons, with the ten largest covering around half. The CDR3 sequence is 14 residues long. V was pared by 0 bases and J by 9 bases, with 14 bases between. In the case of this clonotype: Its specificity is unknown.

The rearrangement joins TRBV12-3 or TRBV12-4 to TRBJ2-5; weak D call: TRBD2 (5 bases). The material sequenced was PBMCs or a T cell subset sorted from them (not recorded which). The sequence came from an adult woman who had mild COVID-19 (a few samples of this study predate the infection). Cell type and time point are not known. The CDR3 is CASSLARYREPQYF. The CDR3, as DNA: TGTGCCAGCAGTTTAGCTCGGTACCGGGAACCCCAGTACTTC.